This TCR beta chain was documented in a study of T cells in localized non-small cell lung cancer. This clone was picked up one time. Germline V gene lookup returns CDR1 MDHEN and CDR2 SYDVKM. V shed 1 base, J shed 6 bases, and the junction held 11 bases outside the gene matches. This CDR3 has 17 amino acids. TCRdb's table, derived via immunoSEQ multiplex PCR, lists solely in-frame clones and lacks some. There are tens of thousands of clones in the sample; 87% occur only once, and more than 14% lies in the top ten. The chain recombines TRBV28 with TRBJ1-2; 10 bases are shared with TRBD1. This TCR was recovered from a man aged 40-75 years with stage I squamous cell lung carcinoma. The source material was peripheral blood, sampled before any cancer treatment. The CDR3 reads CASSLFIEGDRGNGYTF. For the CDR3, the DNA is TGTGCCAGCAGTTTATTCATAGAGGGGGACAGGGGTAATGGCTACACCTTC.